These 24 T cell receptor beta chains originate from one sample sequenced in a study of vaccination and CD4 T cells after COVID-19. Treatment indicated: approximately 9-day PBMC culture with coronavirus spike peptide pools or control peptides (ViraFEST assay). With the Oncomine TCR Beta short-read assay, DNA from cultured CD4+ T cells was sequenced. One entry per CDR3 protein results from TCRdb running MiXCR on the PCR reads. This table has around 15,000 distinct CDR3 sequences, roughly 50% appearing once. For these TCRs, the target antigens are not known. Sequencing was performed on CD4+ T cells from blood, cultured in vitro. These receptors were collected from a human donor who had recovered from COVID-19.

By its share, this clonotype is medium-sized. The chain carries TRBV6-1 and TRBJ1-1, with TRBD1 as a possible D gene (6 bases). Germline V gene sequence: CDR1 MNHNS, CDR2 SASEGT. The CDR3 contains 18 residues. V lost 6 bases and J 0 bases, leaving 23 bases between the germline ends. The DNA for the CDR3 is TGTGCCAGCAGGGCGGAACAGGGTCAAATCTTCATGAACACTGAAGCTTTCTTT. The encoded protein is CASRAEQGQIFMNTEAFF.

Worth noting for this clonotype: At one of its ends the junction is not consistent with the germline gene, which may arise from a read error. The CDR3 here is CSARGQDYGYTF. For the CDR3, the DNA is TGCAGTGCCAGAGGACAGGACTATGGCTACACCTTC. The V call is TRBV20-1, the J call TRBJ1-2, with 7 bases lining up with TRBD1. The length of the CDR3 is 12 residues. The germline V gene encodes CDR1 DFQATT and CDR2 SNEGSKA (reference sequence).

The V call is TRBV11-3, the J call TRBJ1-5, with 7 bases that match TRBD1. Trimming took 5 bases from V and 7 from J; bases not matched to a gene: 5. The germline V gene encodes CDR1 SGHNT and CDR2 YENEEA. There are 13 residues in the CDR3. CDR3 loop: CASSRSGGQPQHF. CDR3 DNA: TGTGCCAGCAGCCGCTCAGGGGGACAGCCCCAGCATTTT.

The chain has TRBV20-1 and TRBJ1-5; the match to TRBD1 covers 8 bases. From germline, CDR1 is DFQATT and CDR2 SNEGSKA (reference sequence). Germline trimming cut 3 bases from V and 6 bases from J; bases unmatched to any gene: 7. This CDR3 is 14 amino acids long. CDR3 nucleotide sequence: TGCAGTGCTAGCTTAGCCAGGGGGCTTCAGCCCCAGCATTTT. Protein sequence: CSASLARGLQPQHF.

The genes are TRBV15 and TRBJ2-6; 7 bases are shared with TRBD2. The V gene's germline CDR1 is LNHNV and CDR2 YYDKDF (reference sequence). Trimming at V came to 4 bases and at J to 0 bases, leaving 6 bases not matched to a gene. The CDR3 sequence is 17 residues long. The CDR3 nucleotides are TGTGCCACCAGCAAGGCGGGAGCCTCCTCTGGGGCCAACGTCCTGACTTTC. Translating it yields CATSKAGASSGANVLTF.

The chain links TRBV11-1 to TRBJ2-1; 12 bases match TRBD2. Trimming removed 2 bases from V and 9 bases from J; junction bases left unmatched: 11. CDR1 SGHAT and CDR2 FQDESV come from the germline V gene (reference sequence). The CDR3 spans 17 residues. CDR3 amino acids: CASSLSGVLAGGREQFF. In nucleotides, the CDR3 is TGTGCCAGCAGCTTATCGGGTGTGCTAGCGGGAGGGCGTGAGCAGTTCTTC.

The CDR3 sequence is CASSSASYNEQFF. In DNA, the CDR3 is TGTGCCAGCAGTTCCGCTAGTTACAATGAGCAGTTCTTC. The V call is TRBV27, the J call TRBJ2-1; D is undetermined. This CDR3 spans 13 amino acids. The germline V gene has CDR1 MNHEY and CDR2 SMNVEV (reference sequence). Trimming stripped 4 bases from V and 4 bases from J, with 8 bases between.

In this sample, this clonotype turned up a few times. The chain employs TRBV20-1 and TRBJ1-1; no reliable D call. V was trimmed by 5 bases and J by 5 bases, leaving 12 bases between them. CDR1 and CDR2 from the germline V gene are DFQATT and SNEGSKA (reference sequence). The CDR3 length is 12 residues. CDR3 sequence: CSAGIYRTEAFF. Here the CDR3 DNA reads TGCAGTGCTGGGATCTATCGGACTGAAGCTTTCTTT.

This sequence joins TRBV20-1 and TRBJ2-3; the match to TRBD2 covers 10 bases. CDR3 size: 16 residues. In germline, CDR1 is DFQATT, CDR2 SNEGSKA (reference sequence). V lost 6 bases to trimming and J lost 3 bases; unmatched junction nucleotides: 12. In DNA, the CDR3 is TGCAGTGCCCGCCCCGTAGGACTAGCGGTTACAGATACGCAGTATTTT. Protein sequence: CSARPVGLAVTDTQYF.

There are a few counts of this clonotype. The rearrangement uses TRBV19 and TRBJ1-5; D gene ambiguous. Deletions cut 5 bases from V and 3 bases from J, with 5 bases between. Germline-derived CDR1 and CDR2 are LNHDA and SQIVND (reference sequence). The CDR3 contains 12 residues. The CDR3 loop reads CASSLNNQPQHF. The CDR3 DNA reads TGTGCCAGTAGTTTGAACAATCAGCCCCAGCATTTT.

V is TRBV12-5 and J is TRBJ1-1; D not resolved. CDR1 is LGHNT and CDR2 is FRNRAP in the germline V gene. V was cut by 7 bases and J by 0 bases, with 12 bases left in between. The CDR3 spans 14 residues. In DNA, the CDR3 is TGTGCTAGTGCCCCCATGGGAGTGAACACTGAAGCTTTCTTT. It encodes CASAPMGVNTEAFF.

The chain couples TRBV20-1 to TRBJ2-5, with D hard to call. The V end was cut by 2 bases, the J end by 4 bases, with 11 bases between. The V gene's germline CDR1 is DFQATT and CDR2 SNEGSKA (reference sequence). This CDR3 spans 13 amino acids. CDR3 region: CSARSIPGETQYF. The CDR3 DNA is TGCAGTGCTAGATCTATTCCGGGAGAGACCCAGTACTTC.

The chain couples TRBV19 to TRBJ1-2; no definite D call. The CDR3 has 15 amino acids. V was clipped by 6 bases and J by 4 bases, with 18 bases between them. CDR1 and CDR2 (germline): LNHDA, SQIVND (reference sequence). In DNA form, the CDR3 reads TGTGCCAGTAGACCCGGGAATTGGCTATCCTATGGCTACACCTTC. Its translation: CASRPGNWLSYGYTF.

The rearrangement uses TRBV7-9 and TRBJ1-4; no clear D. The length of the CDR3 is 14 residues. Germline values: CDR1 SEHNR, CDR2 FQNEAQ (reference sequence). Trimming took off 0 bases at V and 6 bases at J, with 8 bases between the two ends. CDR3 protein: CASSLARTDEKLFF. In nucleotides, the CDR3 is TGTGCCAGCAGCTTAGCAAGGACCGATGAAAAACTGTTTTTT.

CDR3 bases: TGTGCCAGCGATGGACAGATAAACACCGGGGAGCTGTTTTTT. Protein sequence: CASDGQINTGELFF. The chain recombines TRBV6-1 with TRBJ2-2, with a tentative D call TRBD1 (6 bases). Trimming took off 8 bases at V and 2 bases at J, with 12 bases between the two ends. Germline V gene sequence: CDR1 MNHNS, CDR2 SASEGT. There are 14 residues in the CDR3.

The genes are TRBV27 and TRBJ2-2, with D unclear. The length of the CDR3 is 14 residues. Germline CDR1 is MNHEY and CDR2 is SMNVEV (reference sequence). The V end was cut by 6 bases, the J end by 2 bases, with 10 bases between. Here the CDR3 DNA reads TGTGCCAGCAGCTATAACACCAACACCGGGGAGCTGTTTTTT. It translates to CASSYNTNTGELFF.

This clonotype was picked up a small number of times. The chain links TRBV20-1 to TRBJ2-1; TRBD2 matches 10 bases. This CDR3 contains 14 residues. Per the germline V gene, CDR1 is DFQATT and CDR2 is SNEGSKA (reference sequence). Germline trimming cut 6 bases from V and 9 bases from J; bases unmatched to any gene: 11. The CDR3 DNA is TGCAGTGCATCGGGGTCTAGCGGGAGAGCTGAGCAGTTCTTC. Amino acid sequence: CSASGSSGRAEQFF.

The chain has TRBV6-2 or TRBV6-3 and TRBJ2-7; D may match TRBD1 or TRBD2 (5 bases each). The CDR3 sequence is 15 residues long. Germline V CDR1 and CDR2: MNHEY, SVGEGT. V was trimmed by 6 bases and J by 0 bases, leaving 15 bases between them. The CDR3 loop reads CASRDRDRSSYEQYF. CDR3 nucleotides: TGTGCCAGCAGGGACCGGGACCGAAGCTCCTACGAGCAGTACTTC.

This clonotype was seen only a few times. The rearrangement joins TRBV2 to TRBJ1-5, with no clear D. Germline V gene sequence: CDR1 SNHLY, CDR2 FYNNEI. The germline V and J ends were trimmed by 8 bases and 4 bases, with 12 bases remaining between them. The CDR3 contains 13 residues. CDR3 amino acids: CASRTVKNQPQHF. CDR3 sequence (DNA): TGTGCCAGCCGGACGGTAAAGAATCAGCCCCAGCATTTT. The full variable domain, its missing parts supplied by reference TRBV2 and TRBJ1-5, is EPEVTQTPSHQVTQMGQEVILRCVPISNHLYFYWYRQILGQKVEFLVSFYNNEISEKSEIFDDQFSVERPDGSNFTLKIRSTKLEDSAMYFCASRTVKNQPQHFGDGTRLSIL.

CDR3 residues: CASSSVRDTEAFF. As DNA, the CDR3 is TGCGCCAGCAGCTCGGTCCGGGACACTGAAGCTTTCTTT. The V gene is TRBV5-1, the J gene TRBJ1-1; D remains unclear. The CDR3 has 13 amino acids. In germline, CDR1 is SGHRS, CDR2 YFSETQ. Trimming shortened V by 3 bases and J by 3 bases, and 9 bases separated the two germline ends.

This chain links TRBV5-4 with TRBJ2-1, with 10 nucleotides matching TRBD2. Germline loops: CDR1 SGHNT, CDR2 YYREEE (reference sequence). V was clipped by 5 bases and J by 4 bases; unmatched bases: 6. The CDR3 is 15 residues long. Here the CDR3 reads CASREGLAVYNEQFF. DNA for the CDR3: TGTGCCAGCAGGGAAGGACTAGCGGTATACAATGAGCAGTTCTTC.

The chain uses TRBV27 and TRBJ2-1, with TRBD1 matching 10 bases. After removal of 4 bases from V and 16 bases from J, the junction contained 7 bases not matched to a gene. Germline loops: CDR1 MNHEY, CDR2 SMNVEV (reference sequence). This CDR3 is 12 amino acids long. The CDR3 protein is CASSSSGTGVFF. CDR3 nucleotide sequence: TGTGCCAGCAGTTCATCCGGGACAGGGGTTTTCTTC.

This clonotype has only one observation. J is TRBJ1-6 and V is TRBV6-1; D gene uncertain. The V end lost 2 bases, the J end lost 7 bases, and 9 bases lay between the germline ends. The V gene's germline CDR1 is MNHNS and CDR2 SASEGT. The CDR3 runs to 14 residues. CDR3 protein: CASSERRPNSPLHF. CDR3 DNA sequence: TGTGCCAGCAGTGAAAGGCGTCCCAATTCACCCCTCCACTTT.

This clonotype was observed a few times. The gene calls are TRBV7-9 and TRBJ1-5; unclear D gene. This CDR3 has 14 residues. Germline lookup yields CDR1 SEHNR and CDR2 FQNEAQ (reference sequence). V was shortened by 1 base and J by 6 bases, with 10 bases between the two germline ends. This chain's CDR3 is CASSLGGRTQPQHF. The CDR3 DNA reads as TGTGCCAGCAGCTTAGGAGGGCGTACTCAGCCCCAGCATTTT.